This passage covers 9 T cell receptor beta chains from one sample sequenced in a study of cytomegalovirus exposure and HLA in healthy donors. PCR was performed using 60 Vbeta and 13 Jbeta primers. Measured with immunoSEQ multiplex PCR; TCRdb has only the in-frame clones, and not every one. The sample consists of 150,000 to 200,000 clones, about three quarters of them appearing once. The specimen was PBMCs. The receptor source for this set is a woman aged 40-49 years in good health and CMV-seronegative.

This clone was seen only once. This chain uses TRBV5-4 with TRBJ2-3, with TRBD2 matching 7 bases. CDR3 size: 17 residues. V lost 4 bases and J lost 0; bases outside the gene matches: 11. CDR1 is SGHNT, CDR2 YYREEE, per germline (reference sequence). DNA of the CDR3: TGTGCCAGCAGCCTCTCGTCGGGAGGTTTTAGCACAGATACGCAGTATTTT. As protein: CASSLSSGGFSTDTQYF.

CDR3 coding DNA: TGCGCCAGCAGCCAGCTGTGGGATTTTTCGGGGCAAGAGACCCAGTACTTC. This codes for CASSQLWDFSGQETQYF. V and J are TRBV4-1 and TRBJ2-5; D is possibly TRBD2 (5 bases). Germline CDR1 and CDR2: MGHRA and YSYEKL. Trimming stripped 3 bases from V and 2 bases from J, with 19 bases between. This CDR3 contains 17 residues.

This clone has only one observation. The CDR3 DNA is TGCGCCAGCAGCCAAGCCCGGGGGTTGAGCTCCTACGAGCAGTACTTC. Protein sequence: CASSQARGLSSYEQYF. This sequence joins TRBV4-3 and TRBJ2-7; a possible D gene is TRBD2 (6 bases). The length of the CDR3 is 16 residues. V was trimmed by 1 base and J by 0 bases, leaving 13 bases between them. The germline V gene encodes CDR1 LGHNA and CDR2 YSLEER.

The rearrangement uses TRBV2 and TRBJ1-6; TRBD1 matches 9 bases. V lost 3 bases to trimming and J lost 7 bases; unmatched junction nucleotides: 4. Germline-derived CDR1 and CDR2 are SNHLY and FYNNEI. This CDR3 is 15 amino acids long. CDR3 protein: CASSETGQGNSPLHF. CDR3 DNA sequence: TGTGCCAGCAGTGAGACGGGACAGGGAAATTCACCCCTCCACTTT.

The chain carries TRBV11-3 and TRBJ2-4; D perhaps matches TRBD2 (5 bases). The germline V and J ends were trimmed by 3 bases and 5 bases, with 8 bases remaining between them. Looked up from germline, CDR1 is SGHNT and CDR2 is YENEEA. The CDR3 extends over 13 amino acids. The CDR3 nucleotides read TGTGCCAGCAGCTTTACCGGGGAAAACATTCAGTACTTC. It specifies CASSFTGENIQYF.

The CDR3 reads CAWSMLKGADSPLHF. In nucleotides, the CDR3 is TGTGCCTGGAGTATGTTGAAGGGGGCCGACTCACCCCTCCACTTT. The V gene is TRBV30, the J gene TRBJ1-6; TRBD1 matches at 7 bases. V was clipped by 2 bases and J by 10 bases; unmatched bases: 11. The V gene's germline CDR1 is GTSNPN and CDR2 SVGIG (reference sequence). This CDR3 is 15 amino acids long. Full variable domain (rest looked up from reference TRBV30 and TRBJ1-6): SQTIHQWPATLVQPVGSPLSLECTVEGTSNPNLYWYRQAAGRGLQLLFYSVGIGQISSEVPQNLSASRPQDRQFILSSKKLLLSDSGFYLCAWSMLKGADSPLHFGNGTRLTVT.

The chain uses TRBV7-8 and TRBJ2-5; no firm D call. Germline V gene data show CDR1 as SGHVS and CDR2 as FQNEAQ. V dropped 5 bases and J dropped 4 bases, with 20 bases sitting between them. This CDR3 is 16 amino acids long. In nucleotides, the CDR3 is TGTGCCAGCAGCCCTACCCCGTTGAGCCCAACAGAGACCCAGTACTTC. Its translation: CASSPTPLSPTETQYF.

A single count supports this clone. This rearrangement joins TRBV2 to TRBJ1-4, with D perhaps TRBD1 (5 bases). The length of the CDR3 is 12 residues. Germline V gene data show CDR1 as SNHLY and CDR2 as FYNNEI. The V end was cut by 6 bases, the J end by 8 bases, with 10 bases between. In DNA, the CDR3 is TGTGCCAGCAGGAGGGGAGGGGAAAAACTGTTTTTT. Amino acid sequence: CASRRGGEKLFF.

V and J are TRBV7-2 and TRBJ1-2, with D possibly TRBD1 on 5 matching bases. With 4 bases removed from V and 4 bases from J, the gap between germline ends came to 16 bases. Germline V CDR1 and CDR2: SGHTA, FQGNSA. The CDR3 has 15 residues. The CDR3 DNA reads TGTGCCAGCAGCTCCGGACAAACTACTCTCTATGGCTACACCTTC. This codes for CASSSGQTTLYGYTF.